This T cell receptor (beta chain) was documented in a study of beta chain features in type 1 diabetes (dated 2018 in TCRdb). Study-level background: Mean age, gender distribution, total cell number and subset yield did not differ between patients and healthy donors. Regulatory and stem cell-like memory subsets were obtained from only 8 patients and roughly 8 healthy donors, while naive and central memory subsets were obtained from all 30 or so donors. Across all samples, fewer than 130 million sorted cells were examined, and cell number per subset correlated strongly with RNA yield. In the study, TCRB repertoires of sorted circulating CD4+ T cell subsets from recently diagnosed type 1 diabetes patients were compared with those of matched healthy donors. Overall study results and their limits: At VDJ recombination sites, patients with type 1 diabetes made fewer insertions and deleted more nucleotides, a pattern implying thymic rearrangement abnormalities. HLA sub-analyses involved small numbers of individuals, so any influence of HLA type on TCRB rearrangement remained unresolved. A moderate but significant shortening of TCRB CDR3 length was observed in type 1 diabetes patients in all four CD4+ subsets. Because cDNA rather than genomic DNA was sequenced, highly expressing activated cells could have been over-represented, although no difference in activation and CD3 levels was found between groups. PCR might favor shorter templates, but patient and control samples were amplified and corrected together, so any skew would affect both groups equally. Naive, central memory and regulatory TCRB repertoires appeared more similar among patients than among healthy donors.

A single peripheral blood draw of approximately 0.11 L on average was collected from each donor into heparinised tubes. A BD FACSAria II and a panel including CD45RO, CCR7, CD25, CD127, CD95 and CD27 were used to sort naive, central memory, regulatory and stem cell-like memory CD4+ T cells. All sorted populations exceeded 95% purity. PBMCs were separated immediately by Lymphoprep density gradient centrifugation and were stained directly, without being cultured. To minimize batch effects, samples were stained and sorted in pairs, one healthy donor with one patient per experiment. The germline V gene (reference sequence) gives CDR1 as GTSNPN and CDR2 as SVGIG. From the cysteine through the phenylalanine, the CDR3 covers 15 amino acids. Only the CDR3 region is kept as DNA, spanning 45 bases read in frame from base 1. V lost 1 base and J lost 0 bases, and the count of bases not matched to a germline gene is 0.

This clone was recorded a few times. Its cognate antigen has yet to be identified. Base qualities are not provided; no much larger clone lies one nucleotide away. All of the isolated RNA was reverse transcribed with the High Capacity cDNA Reverse Transcription Kit, so expressed TCRB transcripts were sequenced. Deep immunoSEQ sequencing was performed on naive, central memory and regulatory T cell samples, with an average of approximately 4 million total reads per sample. Sorted cells were lysed in RLT buffer, and RNA was extracted using DNase-treated RNeasy Micro or Mini kits according to cell number. To prevent cross-contamination, each cell subset was processed individually, whereas patient and healthy donor samples were processed jointly. The immunoSEQ multiplex PCR was used to amplify TCRB sequences from cDNA, generating 87-bp fragments that spanned the CDR3 region. Amplicons were sequenced on the Illumina HiSeq platform. As for the authors' bioinformatics: Synthetic template baselines were used to correct PCR bias computationally, reads within Hamming distance 2 were collapsed, and singletons that could not be merged were discarded. Reads were aligned against IMGT to assign V, D and J genes, CDR3 length and insertions or deletions at six rearrangement sites. Within each subset, clonotype counts were normalized to sorted cell number, after which true diversity and Gini coefficients were computed with the tcR R package. The overlap coefficient, calculated on TCRB nucleotide sequences, was used to quantify repertoire sharing. Out-of-frame TCRB sequences from naive cells were analyzed to stand in for the pre-selection repertoire. The table comes from immuneACCESS by way of TCRdb, which keeps in-frame sequences with V and J called. Part of the clones is missing from these tables; in studies checked, under half for an unresolved V gene and the rest for unknown reasons. The D gene and trimming were derived from the DNA, and the V and J assignments and clone size from that table. This sample holds fewer than 450,000 clones; approximately 15% were observed only once. Roughly 0.015% of the sample is held by the ten biggest clonotypes.

Here the chain combines TRBV30 and TRBJ2-2, with 9 central nucleotides matching TRBD2. Sequenced: naive CD4+ T cells from blood. The cell subset or site label of this sample denotes: true naive CD4+ T cells. The clonotype comes from a woman aged 18-29 years with type 1 diabetes. The CDR3 region has the sequence CAWSGTSANTGELFF. The bases are TGTGCCTGGAGTGGGACTAGCGCGAACACCGGGGAGCTGTTTTTT.